The 2 T cell receptor beta chains below were found in one sample sequenced in a study of post-analysis software for immune sequencing data. These TCRs are of unknown antigen specificity. General study points: There were four or five TRBV segments more frequent in patients than controls, and TRBV5-6, TRBV5-1 and TRBV20-1 were among them.

Unique molecular identifiers were built into the TCR beta cDNA libraries. TCRdb independently ran MiXCR on the PCR reads; one entry per CDR3 protein. The repertoire holds around 700,000 distinct CDR3 sequences, approximately 60% seen once, with about 11% in the top ten. Material for sequencing was blood. These receptors originate from a girl under 10 years old with multiple sclerosis.

This clonotype was detected only a few times. A much larger clone sits a single nucleotide away, making a read error possible. The V gene is TRBV10-3, the J gene TRBJ1-5; D is ambiguous. Germline CDR1 ENHRY, CDR2 SYGVKD. The CDR3 has 14 residues. Trimming took 3 bases from V and 3 from J, leaving 9 bases between them. Here the CDR3 DNA reads TGTGCCATCAGTGAACGGGCGATCAATCAGCCCCAGCATTTT. As protein: CAISERAINQPQHF.

This clonotype was counted only a few times. This chain joins TRBV7-2 and TRBJ2-7, with 10 positions matching TRBD1. Trimming removed 1 base from V and 5 bases from J; junction bases left unmatched: 5. This CDR3 contains 15 residues. Germline values: CDR1 SGHTA, CDR2 FQGNSA. The CDR3 spells CASSLDGDRGHEQYF. The CDR3 DNA sequence: TGTGCCAGCAGCTTAGATGGGGACAGGGGCCACGAGCAGTACTTC.